The TCR beta chain under discussion was sequenced for a study of shared clonotypes between healthy human individuals. Study background: A donor's plate count was three for CD4 naive and three for CD4 memory; CD8 naive had two and CD8 memory one.

Using immunoSEQ multiplex PCR, the repertoire was profiled, and TCRdb retains in-frame clones only, with some absent. Here the sample spans around 1.6 million clones, 98% being singletons. The CDR3 length is 13 residues. Looked up from germline, CDR1 is SGHNT and CDR2 is YENEEA. The germline V and J ends were trimmed by 2 bases and 1 base, with 5 bases remaining between them. The gene calls are TRBV11-3 and TRBJ1-1; D ambiguous. The clonotype comes from a man aged 30 to 39 in good health. The material sequenced was naive CD4+ T cells sorted from blood. The subset: CD45RA+ positively selected. The DNA of the CDR3 is TGTGCCAGCAGCTTAAAGGCGAACACTGAAGCTTTCTTT. Translated, it gives CASSLKANTEAFF.